These 4 T cell receptor beta chains were sequenced from one sample in a study of vaccination and CD4 T cells after COVID-19. Documented treatment: roughly ten-day PBMC culture with coronavirus spike peptide pools or control peptides (ViraFEST assay). Their specific antigens are unknown. Sequencing of the DNA from cultured CD4+ T cells was carried out with the Oncomine TCR Beta short-read assay. TCRdb fed the PCR reads into MiXCR, producing one record per CDR3 protein. Of about 26,000 distinct CDR3 sequences listed, about 50% are singletons. The sequenced sample was CD4+ T cells from blood, cultured in vitro, obtained before SARS-CoV-2 vaccination. These receptor sequences come from a human donor who received a COVID-19 vaccine.

V gene TRBV6-1 combines with J gene TRBJ2-3; 7 bases are a match to TRBD1. The CDR3 runs 15 residues. Losses at the gene ends were 4 bases for V and 0 bases for J; bases not matched to a gene: 4. Germline-derived CDR1 and CDR2 are MNHNS and SASEGT. CDR3 amino acids: CASSAGTASTDTQYF. CDR3 coding DNA: TGTGCCAGCAGTGCCGGGACAGCTAGCACAGATACGCAGTATTTT.

The chain has TRBV21-1 and TRBJ1-5; the DNA was not used to check the table's D call, TRBD1. TRBV21-1 is termed a pseudogene. The CDR3 consists of 17 residues. The CDR3 DNA sequence: TGTGCCAGCAGCAAAAAGAGGCAGGGGGCGGGTGGTCAGCCCCAGCATTTT. Translated: CASSKKRQGAGGQPQHF.

The J gene is TRBJ2-2, the V gene TRBV2; the match to TRBD2 covers 15 bases. Germline lookup yields CDR1 SNHLY and CDR2 FYNNEI. This CDR3 has 18 residues. The J segment lost 4 bases and the V segment lost 5 bases, leaving 8 bases of the junction unmatched. The CDR3 reads CASSKGTSGGTSTGELFF. The CDR3 bases are TGTGCCAGCAGTAAAGGGACTAGCGGGGGGACTTCCACCGGGGAGCTGTTTTTT.

The CDR3 loop is CASSWDRGQETQYF. As DNA, the CDR3 is TGTGCCAGCAGTTGGGACAGGGGACAAGAGACCCAGTACTTC. The chain recombines TRBV12-3 or TRBV12-4 with TRBJ2-5; TRBD1 matches 10 bases. This CDR3 has 14 amino acids. The V gene end was trimmed by 4 bases and the J gene end by 2 bases; junction bases not matched to a gene: 1.